This T cell receptor beta chain was retrieved from a study of blood T cell repertoires in COVID-19. CDR3 size: 13 residues. V was shortened by 3 bases and J by 0 bases, with 8 bases between the two germline ends. CDR1 is DFQATT and CDR2 is SNEGSKA in the germline V gene (reference sequence). Profiled with immunoSEQ multiplex PCR; TCRdb holds only in-frame clones, not every one. The sample includes 15,000 to 25,000 clones, 79% seen only once; the top ten take just over 55%. The chain joins TRBV20-1 to TRBJ1-1; D is uncertain. Source material: peripheral blood. The receptor comes from a man aged 80 or over with acute or convalescent COVID-19. The DNA for the CDR3 is TGCAGTGCTAGTGGTAGCGTGAACACTGAAGCTTTCTTT. Its protein product is CSASGSVNTEAFF.